Shown below are 25 T cell receptor beta chains from a single sample sequenced in a study of cytomegalovirus exposure and HLA in healthy donors. Profiled with immunoSEQ multiplex PCR; TCRdb holds only in-frame clones, not every one. The sample comprises hundreds of thousands of clones, roughly 91% of which are singletons, and approximately 3% rests with the top ten. The sample comprised PBMCs. The receptors originated from a woman in her 30s in good health and CMV-seronegative.

The chain uses TRBV7-9 and TRBJ2-7; D is ambiguous. The CDR3 is made up of 16 amino acids. CDR1 is SEHNR and CDR2 is FQNEAQ in the germline V gene (reference sequence). V lost 3 bases, J lost 1 base, and 16 bases lay in between. Written as DNA, the CDR3 is TGTGCCAGCAGCTTGGGTGTGGGCGCCAGATCCTACGAGCAGTACTTC. This gives the protein CASSLGVGARSYEQYF.

This CDR3 reads CASRPRGGIGNTIYF. CDR3 DNA: TGTGCCAGCAGGCCAAGGGGGGGAATAGGAAACACCATATATTTT. The chain couples TRBV6-5 to TRBJ1-3; a weak D match, TRBD1 (6 bases). CDR3 length: 15 residues. Germline V lookup: CDR1 MNHEY, CDR2 SVGAGI. V lost 6 bases and J lost 4, with 16 bases in between.

The chain employs TRBV15 and TRBJ2-7; 12 nucleotides agree with TRBD2. The CDR3 covers 15 residues. CDR1 LNHNV and CDR2 YYDKDF come from the germline V gene (reference sequence). Trimming took 4 bases from V and 2 from J; bases not matched to a gene: 3. The CDR3 region is CATSKRTSGTYEQYF. DNA of the CDR3: TGTGCCACCAGCAAACGGACTAGCGGGACCTACGAGCAGTACTTC.

This clone was detected ten times or more. This rearrangement joins TRBV6-6 to TRBJ1-1; D gene uncertain. The germline V gene has CDR1 MNHNY and CDR2 SVGAGI (reference sequence). The CDR3 has 13 residues. Trimming stripped 5 bases from V and 0 bases from J, with 7 bases between. CDR3 nucleotide sequence: TGTGCCAGCAGTCCGTCTATGAACACTGAAGCTTTCTTT. Amino acid sequence: CASSPSMNTEAFF.

The chain links TRBV5-1 to TRBJ1-3, with TRBD1 matching over 8 bases. The CDR3 runs to 16 residues. Per germline, CDR1 SGHRS and CDR2 YFSETQ. Germline trimming cut 0 bases from V and 0 bases from J; bases unmatched to any gene: 2. CDR3 sequence reads: CASSLADRGSGNTIYF. CDR3 nucleotides: TGCGCCAGCAGCTTGGCAGACAGGGGCTCTGGAAACACCATATATTTT.

The chain recombines TRBV7-3 with TRBJ1-1, with D possibly being TRBD1 (6 bases). The V gene's germline CDR1 is SGHTA and CDR2 FQGTGA. The CDR3 spans 13 residues. With 5 bases removed from V and 4 bases from J, the gap between germline ends came to 11 bases. The CDR3, as DNA: TGTGCCAGCAGCCCACAGGGTATCACTGAAGCTTTCTTT. Protein: CASSPQGITEAFF.

The V and J genes are TRBV19 and TRBJ2-5; 7 bases line up with TRBD2. The trim removed 6 bases at V and 5 bases at J, leaving 3 bases unmatched. The V gene's germline CDR1 is LNHDA and CDR2 SQIVND (reference sequence). This CDR3 has 12 residues. The CDR3 here is CASSRGDETQYF. The CDR3 DNA follows: TGTGCCAGTAGCCGGGGGGATGAGACCCAGTACTTC.

This chain connects TRBV28 to TRBJ2-7, with 12 bases identical to TRBD2. The V gene's germline CDR1 is MDHEN and CDR2 SYDVKM. The CDR3 loop spans 16 amino acids. The V segment lost 4 bases and the J segment 4 bases; nucleotides outside the gene matches: 8. This CDR3 is CASSSSLAGGLYEQYF. The DNA for the CDR3 is TGTGCCAGCAGTTCCAGTCTAGCGGGAGGGTTATACGAGCAGTACTTC.

The genes are TRBV29-1 and TRBJ2-7; 8 bases are a match to TRBD1. This CDR3 comprises 12 residues. CDR1 and CDR2 (germline): SQVTM, ANQGSEA. The trim removed 4 bases at V and 3 bases at J, leaving 2 bases unmatched. The CDR3 protein is CSVVQGGYEQYF. The CDR3 nucleotides are TGCAGCGTTGTACAGGGGGGCTACGAGCAGTACTTC.

The chain employs TRBV28 and TRBJ2-7, with TRBD2 matching 14 bases. V lost 4 bases and J lost 3; bases outside the gene matches: 2. Germline V gives CDR1 MDHEN, CDR2 SYDVKM. The CDR3 contains 15 residues. The CDR3 coding sequence is TGTGCCAGCAGTTCTGGGACTAGCGGGAGCTACGAGCAGTACTTC. Its translation: CASSSGTSGSYEQYF.

Only one count was recorded for this clone. The genes are TRBV7-3 and TRBJ2-7, with 8 bases matching TRBD2. CDR3 length: 14 residues. Germline V gives CDR1 SGHTA, CDR2 FQGTGA. V shed 4 bases and J 2 bases; nucleotides not matched to a gene: 4. Here the CDR3 DNA reads TGTGCCAGCAGCTCTGGAGCGGGAGCCTACGAGCAGTACTTC. Its translation is CASSSGAGAYEQYF.

The V gene is TRBV7-9, the J gene TRBJ2-5, with D unresolved. V was pared by 5 bases and J by 1 base, with 14 bases between. The CDR3 extends over 15 amino acids. CDR1 is SEHNR, CDR2 FQNEAQ, per germline (reference sequence). CDR3 residues: CASSPTLLLQETQYF. The CDR3 DNA follows: TGTGCCAGCAGCCCTACGCTACTACTCCAAGAGACCCAGTACTTC.

The V and J genes are TRBV9 and TRBJ2-3; TRBD2 aligns across 8 bases. The CDR3 spans 15 residues. J was trimmed by 0 bases and V by 2 bases; bases with no gene match: 2. Per germline, CDR1 SGDLS and CDR2 YYNGEE. CDR3 DNA: TGTGCCAGCAGCGTGACTAGCGTTAGCACAGATACGCAGTATTTT. It translates to CASSVTSVSTDTQYF.

This chain links TRBV28 with TRBJ2-3, with 8 positions matching TRBD2. The CDR3 is made up of 15 amino acids. V lost 2 bases to trimming and J lost 5 bases; unmatched junction nucleotides: 6. Germline assignment: CDR1 MDHEN and CDR2 SYDVKM. The CDR3, as DNA: TGTGCCAGCAGTTTAACGGGAGGGCCGGTAGATACGCAGTATTTT. It is translated as CASSLTGGPVDTQYF. Using reference TRBV28 and TRBJ2-3 for the parts outside the CDR3, the full variable domain is DVKVTQSSRYLVKRTGEKVFLECVQDMDHENMFWYRQDPGLGLRLIYFSYDVKMKEKGDIPEGYSVSREKKERFSLILESASTNQTSMYLCASSLTGGPVDTQYFGPGTRLTVL.

This chain links TRBV28 with TRBJ2-1; D is ambiguous. Trimming took off 7 bases at V and 4 bases at J, with 11 bases between the two ends. This CDR3 spans 13 amino acids. Germline CDR1 and CDR2: MDHEN and SYDVKM. The CDR3 nucleotides read TGTGCCAGCACTAGTTTTACTTACAATGAGCAGTTCTTC. This sequence encodes CASTSFTYNEQFF.

This clone was found a few times. The V and J genes are TRBV5-1 and TRBJ2-1; possible D gene TRBD2, 6 bases. The CDR3 has 11 amino acids. Germline lookup yields CDR1 SGHRS and CDR2 YFSETQ. Trimming took off 7 bases at V and 7 bases at J, with 9 bases between the two ends. The CDR3 bases are TGCGCCAGCGCAAGCGGGAATGAGCAGTTCTTC. Translation gives CASASGNEQFF.

The chain is built from TRBV7-9 and TRBJ2-7; 9 bases fit TRBD2. CDR3 length: 16 amino acids. V gave up 5 bases and J gave up 5 bases; unmatched junction bases: 13. The germline V gene has CDR1 SEHNR and CDR2 FQNEAQ (reference sequence). CDR3 in DNA: TGTGCCAGCAGCCTCCAACCTAGCGGGAAGTTCGACGAGCAGTACTTC. Translation gives CASSLQPSGKFDEQYF.

The chain recombines TRBV5-1 with TRBJ2-7; D unresolved. Germline assignment: CDR1 SGHRS and CDR2 YFSETQ. The CDR3 has 15 residues. Trimming pared 2 bases from V and 1 base from J, leaving 13 bases between. The CDR3 is CASSFRGNPSYEQYF. The CDR3 DNA sequence: TGCGCCAGCAGCTTCCGTGGAAACCCGTCCTACGAGCAGTACTTC.

The chain couples TRBV30 to TRBJ2-3; D not certain. Trimming pared 4 bases from V and 3 bases from J, leaving 11 bases between. CDR1 is GTSNPN and CDR2 is SVGIG in the germline V gene (reference sequence). CDR3 length equals 13 residues. The CDR3: CAWTSPATDTQYF. The CDR3 coding sequence is TGTGCCTGGACCTCCCCCGCGACAGATACGCAGTATTTT.

J is TRBJ2-3 and V is TRBV27; D not resolved. The V and J ends lost 4 bases and 4 bases respectively, with 18 bases between them. Germline loops: CDR1 MNHEY, CDR2 SMNVEV (reference sequence). The CDR3 totals 16 residues. CDR3 sequence (DNA): TGTGCCAGCAGTTCCCAGAGGTCTGTTTCATCAGATACGCAGTATTTT. It translates to CASSSQRSVSSDTQYF.

This chain uses TRBV14 with TRBJ2-5; D is unclear. In germline, CDR1 is SGHDN, CDR2 FVKESK. The CDR3 is made up of 14 amino acids. V was shortened by 0 bases and J by 5 bases, with 10 bases between the two germline ends. The CDR3 region is CASSQELGHETQYF. CDR3 sequence (DNA): TGTGCCAGCAGCCAAGAGTTAGGGCACGAGACCCAGTACTTC.

The V call is TRBV19, the J call TRBJ1-5, with 7 bases matching TRBD1. The CDR3 spans 13 residues. The V and J ends lost 3 bases and 7 bases, in that order; junction bases with no gene match: 3. In germline, CDR1 is LNHDA, CDR2 SQIVND (reference sequence). The CDR3 DNA is TGTGCCAGTAGTATTACAGGGGACCAGCCCCAGCATTTT. Translating it yields CASSITGDQPQHF.

This clone was observed a few times. The V call is TRBV2, the J call TRBJ2-2; D is uncertain. V was trimmed by 6 bases and J by 2 bases, leaving 7 bases between them. The CDR3 covers 13 residues. The germline gives CDR1 SNHLY, CDR2 FYNNEI. For the CDR3, the DNA is TGTGCCAGCAGCGGAGAAAACACCGGGGAGCTGTTTTTT. Amino acids: CASSGENTGELFF. Looking up the rest from reference TRBV2 and TRBJ2-2 gives the full variable domain: EPEVTQTPSHQVTQMGQEVILRCVPISNHLYFYWYRQILGQKVEFLVSFYNNEISEKSEIFDDQFSVERPDGSNFTLKIRSTKLEDSAMYFCASSGENTGELFFGEGSRLTVL.

The genes are TRBV5-1 and TRBJ2-7; tentative D call: TRBD2 (6 bases). Germline loops: CDR1 SGHRS, CDR2 YFSETQ. CDR3 size: 14 residues. With 5 bases removed from V and 0 bases from J, the gap between germline ends came to 12 bases. The CDR3 DNA sequence: TGCGCCAGCAGTCGACAGACTAGCTCCTACGAGCAGTACTTC. It yields the protein CASSRQTSSYEQYF.

The chain recombines TRBV7-2 with TRBJ2-7, with D possibly being TRBD1 or TRBD2 (6 bases each). The germline gives CDR1 SGHTA, CDR2 FQGNSA. The CDR3 extends over 15 amino acids. V gave up 5 bases and J gave up 7 bases, with 21 bases separating them. The CDR3 protein is CASSPVRGRSEEQYF. CDR3 bases: TGTGCCAGCAGCCCTGTAAGGGGGAGGAGTGAGGAGCAGTACTTC.